These T cell receptor beta chains were read from a single sample in a study of CD8 T cells in Susac syndrome. MiXCR was run by TCRdb on the immunoSEQ multiplex PCR reads, yielding one entry per CDR3 protein. The data hold 90,000 to 150,000 distinct CDR3 sequences, with approximately 91% observed a single time. The sample taken for sequencing was CD4+ T cells from PBMCs. The source of these receptors is a human donor in good health. The CDR3 runs from the conserved cysteine through the conserved F or W. D genes are given only for firm matches. Clone sizes are given selectively: once, few, many, or a class where the clone is expanded.

>.|.|TRBV29-1|TRBJ1-3
TGCAGCGTTTCCATGATCCCTACTGGAAACACCATATATTTT
CSVSMIPTGNTIYF
>TRBD1|.|TRBV7-9|TRBJ2-7
TGTGCCAGCAGCCCCCAAGTGGGACAGTGGAAGTACTTC
CASSPQVGQWKYF
>TRBD2|once|TRBV29-1|TRBJ2-5
TGCAGCGTTGAGGCGACTAGCGCAAGTGGGACCCAGTACTTC
CSVEATSASGTQYF
>.|.|TRBV21-1|TRBJ1-1
TGTGCCAGCAGCGGACTGGACAGGGTCAGTGAAGCTTTCTTT
CASSGLDRVSEAFF
>TRBD1|.|TRBV12-3/TRBV12-4|TRBJ1-6
TGTGCCAGCGCTGGACAGGGTAATTCACCCCTCCACTTT
CASAGQGNSPLHF
>.|.|TRBV5-6|TRBJ2-7
TGTGCCAGCAGCCCGGATATAGTAGCCGAGCAGTACTTC
CASSPDIVAEQYF
>.|.|TRBV4-2|TRBJ2-6
TGTGCCAGCAGCCAAGACTATCGGTACTCTGGGGCCAACGTCCTGACTTTC
CASSQDYRYSGANVLTF
>TRBD2|.|TRBV6-2/TRBV6-3|TRBJ2-1
TGTGCCAGCAGACGACGACAGGGGTCTAGCGGGAGTTCGGCCTACAATGAGCAGTTCTTC
CASRRRQGSSGSSAYNEQFF
>TRBD2|.|TRBV7-8|TRBJ2-7
TGTGCCAGCAGCCCCGGGCGGGGGGTGAACGAGCAGTACTTC
CASSPGRGVNEQYF
>TRBD1|.|TRBV6-5|TRBJ1-1
TGTGCCACCGAGGACAGGGCTGGTACGACGGCTTTCTTT
CATEDRAGTTAFF
>TRBD1|.|TRBV6-1|TRBJ2-1
TGTGCCAGCAGTGCCTGGACAGGGGGTACCGATGAGCAGTTCTTC
CASSAWTGGTDEQFF
>.|.|TRBV7-2|TRBJ1-2
TGTGCCAGCAGCTTATTTGGGGGTTCTAACTATGGCTACACCTTC
CASSLFGGSNYGYTF
>.|.|TRBV12-3/TRBV12-4|TRBJ2-2
TGTGCCAGCAGCGGACGGTTGAACACCGGGGAGCTGTTTTTT
CASSGRLNTGELFF
>.|.|TRBV12-3/TRBV12-4|TRBJ2-5
TGTGCCAGCAGTTTGACTCCGCAAGAGACCCAGTACTTC
CASSLTPQETQYF
>.|.|TRBV20-1|TRBJ2-1
TGCAGTGCTTCGTCTGGGCAATTCAATGAGCAGTTCTTC
CSASSGQFNEQFF
>TRBD1|once|TRBV4-3|TRBJ2-3
TGCGCCAGCAGCCAAGGTTTTGTCGACAGGGTTCATACGCAGTATTTT
CASSQGFVDRVHTQYF
>.|.|TRBV6-2/TRBV6-3|TRBJ2-7
TGTGCCAGCAGAAACGACGGGATCAGGGGCGAGCAGTACTTC
CASRNDGIRGEQYF
>TRBD1|.|TRBV7-9|TRBJ2-7
TGTGCCAGCAGCTTAGGGACAGGGGAACACGAGCAGTACTTC
CASSLGTGEHEQYF
>.|.|TRBV9|TRBJ1-2
TGTGCCAGCAGCGTTCCCGCTCGGGGATCGGACTATGGCTACACCTTC
CASSVPARGSDYGYTF
>.|once|TRBV10-1|TRBJ1-1
TGCGCCACCCTTCATATACAGGGCCTTCGGATGAACACTGAAGCTTTCTTT
CATLHIQGLRMNTEAFF
>TRBD1|.|TRBV20-1|TRBJ1-5
TGCAGTGCCGGGACAGGCATCCAGCCCCAGCATTTT
CSAGTGIQPQHF
>.|once|TRBV20-1|TRBJ2-2
TGCAGTGCTAGAGTAACGGGACTTTCGAACACCGGGGAGCTGTTTTTT
CSARVTGLSNTGELFF
>.|.|TRBV5-4|TRBJ2-7
TGTGCCAGCAGCTCGTACCCTAGGGGATCGAGCTCCTACGAGCAGTACTTC
CASSSYPRGSSSYEQYF
>.|.|TRBV6-5|TRBJ2-5
TGTGCCAGCAGTTCTGGGCAGAAGACCCAGTACTTC
CASSSGQKTQYF
>.|once|TRBV9|TRBJ2-2
TGTGCCAGCAGCGTAGAGGGAACTAGGCTGTTTTTT
CASSVEGTRLFF
>.|once|TRBV19|TRBJ1-1
TGTGCCAGTGAGGGTTGGACTGAAGCTTTCTTT
CASEGWTEAFF
>TRBD1|.|TRBV6-5|TRBJ1-2
TGTGCCAGCAGTTACTCGGTTGGACAGGGGGCAAACTACACCTTC
CASSYSVGQGANYTF
>.|once|TRBV7-8|TRBJ1-1
TGTGCCAGCAGCCCCACTGACTCCCAGAACACTGAAGCTTTCTTT
CASSPTDSQNTEAFF
>.|.|TRBV3-1|TRBJ1-2
TGTGCCAGCAGCCATGGTGTGGTTAAGAAGGGCTACACCTTC
CASSHGVVKKGYTF
>.|once|TRBV10-3|TRBJ2-7
TGTGCCATCAGTGAGTCTGATAGGGTAGAGCAGTACTTC
CAISESDRVEQYF
>.|.|TRBV19|TRBJ2-5
TGTGCCAGTAGTATCCAGGGAGGCGGAGAGACCCAGTACTTC
CASSIQGGGETQYF
>TRBD1|.|TRBV14|TRBJ2-4
TGTGCCAGCAGCCGGACAGGGGTGGGAAACATTCAGTACTTC
CASSRTGVGNIQYF
>.|.|TRBV6-6|TRBJ1-1
TGTGCCAGCAGTGTCACGGGCCGTAACACTGAAGCTTTCTTT
CASSVTGRNTEAFF
>.|.|TRBV27|TRBJ1-5
TGTGCCAGCGGGGGGGCCGGCAATCAGCCCCAGCATTTT
CASGGAGNQPQHF
>.|.|TRBV7-6|TRBJ2-2
TGTGCCAGCAGCCCCTCGAACACCGGGGAGCTGTTTTTT
CASSPSNTGELFF
>.|.|TRBV19|TRBJ1-2
TGTGCCAGTAGTATTCTGCGGGGGATTGACTATGGCTACACCTTC
CASSILRGIDYGYTF
>.|.|TRBV3-1|TRBJ1-2
TGTGCCAGCAGCCAAGGCGGCAGGGGCGGCTATGGCTACACCTTC
CASSQGGRGGYGYTF
>.|.|TRBV7-2|TRBJ2-4
TGTGCCAGCAGCTTGGGGCTGTCCGGACCTAAAAACATTCAGTACTTC
CASSLGLSGPKNIQYF
>TRBD1|.|TRBV7-2|TRBJ1-2
TGTGCCAGCATCTTGGACAGGGGGCGCGTAGGTGGCTACACCTTC
CASILDRGRVGGYTF
>.|.|TRBV5-1|TRBJ2-1
TGCGCCACCCAGGGCTCCTACAATGAGCAGTTCTTC
CATQGSYNEQFF
>.|.|TRBV12-3/TRBV12-4|TRBJ1-1
TGTGCCAGCAGTTTAGGTAGAGGAATGAACACTGAAGCTTTCTTT
CASSLGRGMNTEAFF
>.|once|TRBV4-3|TRBJ1-6
TGCGCCAGCAGCCAAGATCTCACGGTAGGGGTAGGGGTGGCGAATAATTCACCCCTCCACTTT
CASSQDLTVGVGVANNSPLHF
>TRBD1|.|TRBV12-3/TRBV12-4|TRBJ1-1
TGTGCCAGCAGTTTCTTGCTTGGACAGGGGAGGACTGAAGCTTTCTTT
CASSFLLGQGRTEAFF
>TRBD1|.|TRBV2|TRBJ1-6
TGTGCCAGCAGGGAAGGGGGGGACAGTTCACCCCTCCACTTT
CASREGGDSSPLHF
>TRBD1|.|TRBV6-5|TRBJ1-2
TGTGCCAGCAGTTACTCAGGGGGCTCGTATGGCTACACCTTC
CASSYSGGSYGYTF
>.|.|TRBV6-2/TRBV6-3|TRBJ2-7
TGTGCCAGCAGTCCTATGACCCGGGACGCAGCCTACGAGCAGTACTTC
CASSPMTRDAAYEQYF
>.|.|TRBV3-1|TRBJ1-1
TGTGCCAGCAGCCAGACTGAGAACACTGAAGCTTTCTTT
CASSQTENTEAFF
>.|once|TRBV7-9|TRBJ2-1
TGTGCCAGCAGCTTACTGGAGGTCGGTGAGCAGTTCTTC
CASSLLEVGEQFF
>TRBD1|.|TRBV18|TRBJ1-5
TGTGCCAGCTCCGTGACAGGGGATAGCAATCAGCCCCAGCATTTT
CASSVTGDSNQPQHF
>TRBD2|once|TRBV4-1|TRBJ2-7
TGCGCCAGCAGCCAAGAGGGTAGCGGGACGGAATACGAGCAGTACTTC
CASSQEGSGTEYEQYF
>.|.|TRBV5-1|TRBJ2-3
TGCGCCAGCAGCTTCGATCAGGGCCTCACAGATACGCAGTATTTT
CASSFDQGLTDTQYF